Below, 29 T cell receptor beta chains from the same sample are listed, as sequenced in a study of Ad26.COV2.S vaccination and SARS-CoV-2 variants. Treatment reported: 19 received Ad26.COV2.S at low or high dose, single or two shots; 5 received placebo; per-sample allocation not given. Day 63 following the first vaccine or placebo injection was when the samples were taken. Here immunoSEQ multiplex PCR was the method, and the copy in TCRdb shows in-frame clones only, minus some. The sample carries around 300,000 clones, 85% to 90% recorded once. The sequences come from peripheral blood, collected in a trial of Ad26.COV2.S vaccine versus placebo. The receptors were sampled from a person between 18 and 60 years old who received the Ad26.COV2.S COVID-19 vaccine or a placebo.

The chain links TRBV28 to TRBJ2-5; TRBD2 is a possible D gene (7 bases). CDR3 length: 16 residues. Trimming left V 1 base short and J 0 bases short, with 12 bases between. The germline gives CDR1 MDHEN, CDR2 SYDVKM. In nucleotides, the CDR3 is TGTGCCAGCAGTTTATTCGGGGGGCCTTACCAAGAGACCCAGTACTTC. Its translation is CASSLFGGPYQETQYF.

This chain joins TRBV14 and TRBJ2-7, with D perhaps TRBD2 (5 bases). Trimming pared 4 bases from V and 5 bases from J, leaving 21 bases between. CDR1 and CDR2 (germline): SGHDN, FVKESK. This CDR3 has 16 amino acids. The CDR3 sequence: CASSLNPAPGWDEQYF. The CDR3 bases are TGTGCCAGCAGCCTTAATCCAGCCCCGGGATGGGACGAGCAGTACTTC. Full variable domain (rest looked up from reference TRBV14 and TRBJ2-7): EAGVTQFPSHSVIEKGQTVTLRCDPISGHDNLYWYRRVMGKEIKFLLHFVKESKQDESGMPNNRFLAERTGGTYSTLKVQPAELEDSGVYFCASSLNPAPGWDEQYFGPGTRLTVT.

This clone was seen a single time. The chain links TRBV28 to TRBJ2-2; TRBD1 agrees at 7 bases. This CDR3 spans 19 amino acids. V lost 1 base to trimming and J lost 3 bases; unmatched junction nucleotides: 14. Looked up from germline, CDR1 is MDHEN and CDR2 is SYDVKM. The CDR3 sequence is CASSLSPRTGVPHTGELFF. The CDR3 coding sequence is TGTGCCAGCAGTTTATCCCCCCGAACAGGGGTCCCCCACACCGGGGAGCTGTTTTTT.

The rearrangement uses TRBV18 and TRBJ1-1; D remains unclear. Germline lookup yields CDR1 KGHSH and CDR2 LQKENI. The CDR3 spans 16 residues. V was cut by 2 bases and J by 1 base, with 14 bases left in between. Written as DNA, the CDR3 is TGTGCCAGCTCACCAAGCCTAAACAGTCGGAACACTGAAGCTTTCTTT. It is translated as CASSPSLNSRNTEAFF.

The DNA of the CDR3 is TGTGCCAGCAGTGAAAACGGAATAACAGGGGGATACTATGGCTACACCTTC. Translated: CASSENGITGGYYGYTF. The rearrangement uses TRBV6-1 and TRBJ1-2, with TRBD1 matching 8 bases. There are 17 residues in the CDR3. Germline CDR1 is MNHNS and CDR2 is SASEGT. Germline trimming cut 2 bases from V and 3 bases from J; bases unmatched to any gene: 11.

CDR3 in amino acids: CASLGTGEEKLFF. DNA for the CDR3: TGTGCCAGCCTCGGGACCGGAGAAGAAAAACTGTTTTTT. This sequence joins TRBV28 and TRBJ1-4, with D possibly matching TRBD1 (5 bases). This CDR3 spans 13 amino acids. Germline V gives CDR1 MDHEN, CDR2 SYDVKM. Between the trimmed V and J ends, which lost 8 bases and 8 bases, there was a span of 15 bases.

The chain couples TRBV18 to TRBJ1-2, with TRBD1 matching 7 bases. The CDR3 has 14 amino acids. Looked up from germline, CDR1 is KGHSH and CDR2 is LQKENI. V was clipped by 2 bases and J by 8 bases; unmatched bases: 8. The CDR3 region is CASSPIARQGGYTF. CDR3 DNA: TGTGCCAGCTCACCAATAGCACGACAGGGCGGCTACACCTTC.

This chain uses TRBV4-2 with TRBJ2-2, with 10 positions matching TRBD2. V gave up 0 bases and J gave up 3 bases; unmatched junction bases: 13. Germline lookup yields CDR1 LGHNA and CDR2 YNFKEQ. The CDR3 is 20 residues long. CDR3 protein: CASSQEVRSGRNKYTGELFF. The CDR3 DNA is TGTGCCAGCAGCCAAGAAGTACGTAGCGGGAGGAATAAGTACACCGGGGAGCTGTTTTTT.

This chain connects TRBV20-1 to TRBJ1-1; D unresolved. In germline, CDR1 is DFQATT, CDR2 SNEGSKA (reference sequence). There are 11 residues in the CDR3. V dropped 3 bases and J dropped 3 bases, with 5 bases sitting between them. The CDR3 here is CSASTYTEAFF. The DNA for the CDR3 is TGCAGTGCTAGTACATACACTGAAGCTTTCTTT.

Only one count was recorded for this clone. Within the sample, other DNA sequences also encode this same CDR3. The V and J genes are TRBV7-9 and TRBJ2-1; no clear D. Trimming pared 1 base from V and 4 bases from J, leaving 5 bases between. Germline lookup yields CDR1 SEHNR and CDR2 FQNEAQ (reference sequence). The CDR3 is 13 residues long. The CDR3 sequence is CASSLGRYNEQFF. The CDR3, as DNA: TGTGCCAGCAGCTTAGGTCGTTACAATGAGCAGTTCTTC. The complete variable domain, with remaining parts taken from reference TRBV7-9 and TRBJ2-1, reads DTGVSQNPRHKITKRGQNVTFRCDPISEHNRLYWYRQTLGQGPEFLTYFQNEAQLEKSRLLSDRFSAERPKGSFSTLEIQRTEQGDSAMYLCASSLGRYNEQFFGPGTRLTVL.

The V call is TRBV10-3, the J call TRBJ1-5; D uncertain. Trimming pared 4 bases from V and 5 bases from J, leaving 9 bases between. This CDR3 is 13 amino acids long. CDR1 is ENHRY, CDR2 SYGVKD, per germline. This CDR3 is CAISGKADQPQHF. CDR3 sequence (DNA): TGTGCCATCAGTGGAAAAGCGGATCAGCCCCAGCATTTT.

The J gene is TRBJ1-4, the V gene TRBV14; D not resolved. The germline V and J ends were trimmed by 2 bases and 0 bases, with 10 bases remaining between them. Germline V lookup: CDR1 SGHDN, CDR2 FVKESK. CDR3 length equals 16 residues. CDR3 amino acids: CASSQFIGATNEKLFF. CDR3 sequence (DNA): TGTGCCAGCAGCCAATTTATCGGGGCAACTAATGAAAAACTGTTTTTT.

This chain joins TRBV12-2 and TRBJ2-2; TRBD1 is taken as the D call from the table, unchecked against the DNA. TRBV12-2 is noted as a pseudogene. The CDR3 has 15 amino acids. The CDR3, as DNA: TGTGCAAGTCGCCGAGGGACAGCGAACACCGGGGAGCTGTTTTTT. Its protein is CASRRGTANTGELFF.

The chain links TRBV29-1 to TRBJ2-1; D is unresolved. The CDR3 has 11 amino acids. Looked up from germline, CDR1 is SQVTM and CDR2 is ANQGSEA. Trimming removed 6 bases at V and 8 bases at J, with 11 bases between. CDR3 sequence (DNA): TGCAGCGTCGCCCTCGTCGATGAGCAGTTCTTC. This encodes CSVALVDEQFF.

The V and J genes are TRBV19 and TRBJ1-2; TRBD1 matches 7 bases. The CDR3 runs 13 residues. V was pared by 5 bases and J by 3 bases, with 3 bases of the junction left unmatched. Per the germline V gene, CDR1 is LNHDA and CDR2 is SQIVND (reference sequence). Here the CDR3 reads CASSDRVDYGYTF. The DNA of the CDR3 is TGTGCCAGTAGTGACAGGGTCGACTATGGCTACACCTTC.

This sequence joins TRBV7-9 and TRBJ2-1; 7 bases match TRBD1. The J segment lost 2 bases and the V segment lost 2 bases, leaving 3 bases of the junction unmatched. CDR1 and CDR2 (germline): SEHNR, FQNEAQ (reference sequence). The CDR3 is made up of 15 amino acids. CDR3 protein: CASSLSTGPYNEQFF. In nucleotides, the CDR3 is TGTGCCAGCAGCTTATCGACAGGGCCCTACAATGAGCAGTTCTTC.

This chain links TRBV6-1 with TRBJ2-1; TRBD2 aligns across 9 bases. Germline V gene sequence: CDR1 MNHNS, CDR2 SASEGT. J gave up 5 bases and V 1 base, and 3 bases lay outside the gene matches. The CDR3 extends over 15 amino acids. In DNA, the CDR3 is TGTGCCAGCAGTGAAGAGCTAGCGGGGCACAATGAGCAGTTCTTC. It codes for CASSEELAGHNEQFF.

The gene calls are TRBV7-9 and TRBJ2-3; TRBD2 matches 7 bases. The ends lost 5 bases at V and 0 bases at J; junction bases unmatched: 8. CDR1 is SEHNR, CDR2 FQNEAQ, per germline (reference sequence). The CDR3 spans 16 residues. CDR3 nucleotide sequence: TGTGCCAGCAGCACTTGGCGCGGGGGTAGCACAGATACGCAGTATTTT. It encodes CASSTWRGGSTDTQYF.

This rearrangement joins TRBV7-9 to TRBJ1-5; weak D call: TRBD1 (5 bases). Trimming took off 0 bases at V and 3 bases at J, with 12 bases between the two ends. The CDR3 runs 16 residues. Germline V lookup: CDR1 SEHNR, CDR2 FQNEAQ (reference sequence). The CDR3 bases are TGTGCCAGCAGCTTAGCGGCAGGGCGGACCAATCAGCCCCAGCATTTT. This sequence encodes CASSLAAGRTNQPQHF.

This clone was seen just once. The V and J genes are TRBV27 and TRBJ1-6; D remains unclear. Germline V gene data show CDR1 as MNHEY and CDR2 as SMNVEV (reference sequence). The V gene lost 4 bases and the J gene lost 5 bases, with 9 bases spanning the gap. This CDR3 comprises 14 residues. The DNA of the CDR3 is TGTGCCAGCAGTTCATTGGGGAATAATTCACCCCTCCACTTT. Translation: CASSSLGNNSPLHF.

This clone was counted once. V usage is TRBV27 and J usage is TRBJ2-1; D call uncertain. Germline V lookup: CDR1 MNHEY, CDR2 SMNVEV (reference sequence). Trimming shortened V by 2 bases and J by 5 bases, and 13 bases separated the two germline ends. The CDR3 consists of 15 residues. CDR3 coding DNA: TGTGCCAGCAGTTTAAGACGGACCGGAAACAATGAGCAGTTCTTC. Protein product: CASSLRRTGNNEQFF.

J is TRBJ2-2 and V is TRBV7-9; 9 nucleotides line up with TRBD2. This CDR3 is built from 16 residues. Per germline, CDR1 SEHNR and CDR2 FQNEAQ (reference sequence). Trimming took 5 bases from V and 4 from J; bases not matched to a gene: 8. CDR3 in amino acids: CASSPLAGVITGELFF. DNA for the CDR3: TGTGCCAGCAGCCCGTTAGCGGGAGTGATCACCGGGGAGCTGTTTTTT.

This chain connects TRBV6-6 to TRBJ2-7, with 9 bases fitting TRBD1. J was trimmed by 4 bases and V by 4 bases; bases with no gene match: 8. Germline lookup yields CDR1 MNHNY and CDR2 SVGAGI (reference sequence). There are 15 residues in the CDR3. CDR3 sequence (DNA): TGTGCCAGCAGTTCGACAGGGGGATATGGTTACGAGCAGTACTTC. It specifies CASSSTGGYGYEQYF.

V usage is TRBV12-3 or TRBV12-4 and J usage is TRBJ1-2; D uncertain. CDR3 length equals 13 residues. V gave up 3 bases and J gave up 3 bases, with 8 bases separating them. As DNA, the CDR3 is TGTGCCAGCAGTTTTAGGACGGACTATGGCTACACCTTC. Translation: CASSFRTDYGYTF.

The chain has TRBV5-5 and TRBJ2-7; D is unclear. CDR1 is SGHKS, CDR2 YYEKEE, per germline (reference sequence). CDR3 length: 13 residues. V dropped 0 bases and J dropped 2 bases, with 6 bases sitting between them. CDR3 region: CASSLEPAYEQYF. CDR3 DNA sequence: TGTGCCAGCAGCTTGGAACCTGCCTACGAGCAGTACTTC. The variable domain in full, with the rest retrieved from reference TRBV5-5 and TRBJ2-7, is DAGVTQSPTHLIKTRGQQVTLRCSPISGHKSVSWYQQVLGQGPQFIFQYYEKEERGRGNFPDRFSARQFPNYSSELNVNALLLGDSALYLCASSLEPAYEQYFGPGTRLTVT.

The chain is built from TRBV5-8 and TRBJ1-5; no definite D call. V lost 3 bases to trimming and J lost 5 bases, with 9 bases between them. From germline, CDR1 is SGHTS and CDR2 YDEGEE. This CDR3 is 13 amino acids long. The CDR3 nucleotides read TGTGCCAGCAGCTCGGCTCGACATCAGCCCCAGCATTTT. This translates into CASSSARHQPQHF.

V and J are TRBV15 and TRBJ1-1; tentative D call: TRBD1 (5 bases). CDR1 is LNHNV and CDR2 is YYDKDF in the germline V gene (reference sequence). Deletions cut 1 base from V and 5 bases from J, with 8 bases between. This CDR3 is 13 amino acids long. The CDR3 sequence: CATSRGGETEAFF. CDR3 bases: TGTGCCACCAGCAGAGGAGGGGAAACTGAAGCTTTCTTT.

Concerning this clone: Distinct nucleotide sequences in the sample also encode this CDR3. This chain uses TRBV7-9 with TRBJ2-2; D perhaps matches TRBD1 (6 bases). The CDR3 spans 13 residues. V lost 2 bases to trimming and J lost 5 bases, with 6 bases between them. CDR1 is SEHNR and CDR2 is FQNEAQ in the germline V gene (reference sequence). The CDR3 here is CASSLQGTGELFF. The CDR3 nucleotides are TGTGCCAGCAGCTTACAGGGGACCGGGGAGCTGTTTTTT. The full variable domain, rest sourced from reference TRBV7-9 and TRBJ2-2, is DTGVSQNPRHKITKRGQNVTFRCDPISEHNRLYWYRQTLGQGPEFLTYFQNEAQLEKSRLLSDRFSAERPKGSFSTLEIQRTEQGDSAMYLCASSLQGTGELFFGEGSRLTVL.

The V gene is TRBV2, the J gene TRBJ2-4, with D possibly TRBD1 on 6 matching bases. CDR1 SNHLY and CDR2 FYNNEI come from the germline V gene. The CDR3 length is 13 residues. V was cut by 6 bases and J by 4 bases, with 10 bases left in between. CDR3 in amino acids: CASRRTVKNIQYF. In DNA, the CDR3 is TGTGCCAGCAGGAGGACAGTGAAAAACATTCAGTACTTC. Variable domain in full (rest from reference TRBV2 and TRBJ2-4): EPEVTQTPSHQVTQMGQEVILRCVPISNHLYFYWYRQILGQKVEFLVSFYNNEISEKSEIFDDQFSVERPDGSNFTLKIRSTKLEDSAMYFCASRRTVKNIQYFGAGTRLSVL.